The 30 T cell receptor beta chains listed next were all sequenced from one sample in a study of T cell repertoires in cytomegalovirus infection. Each CDR3 protein is one row after TCRdb ran MiXCR on the reads. The sample consists of approximately 170,000 distinct CDR3 sequences, 15% to 20% of them appearing once. Material for sequencing was CD8+ T cells from PBMCs. The receptors stem from a human donor in good health (CMV status not recorded). Some clones in this sample may be carry-over from other donors' samples.

In this sample, this clonotype turned up a few times. The chain has TRBV7-9 and TRBJ2-2; D is unresolved. Germline lookup yields CDR1 SEHNR and CDR2 FQNEAQ (reference sequence). V gave up 5 bases and J gave up 0 bases, with 16 bases separating them. This CDR3 is built from 17 residues. In DNA, the CDR3 is TGTGCCAGCAGCCCCGACGCTCTCAGTCCGAACACCGGGGAGCTGTTTTTT. This codes for CASSPDALSPNTGELFF.

The chain recombines TRBV20-1 with TRBJ2-1; D is undetermined. The germline V and J ends were trimmed by 5 bases and 5 bases, with 7 bases remaining between them. Germline CDR1 and CDR2: DFQATT and SNEGSKA (reference sequence). CDR3 length equals 11 residues. The CDR3 nucleotides are TGCAGTGCTCGTTCCAACAATGAGCAGTTCTTC. Translating gives CSARSNNEQFF.

This rearrangement joins TRBV7-9 to TRBJ1-4, with TRBD1 matching over 7 bases. V was pared by 5 bases and J by 2 bases, with 8 bases of the junction left unmatched. The V gene's germline CDR1 is SEHNR and CDR2 FQNEAQ (reference sequence). The CDR3 sequence is 16 residues long. CDR3 residues: CASSDTPGGTNEKLFF. The DNA of the CDR3 is TGTGCCAGCAGCGACACACCAGGGGGGACTAATGAAAAACTGTTTTTT. Complete variable domain (other parts from reference TRBV7-9 and TRBJ1-4): DTGVSQNPRHKITKRGQNVTFRCDPISEHNRLYWYRQTLGQGPEFLTYFQNEAQLEKSRLLSDRFSAERPKGSFSTLEIQRTEQGDSAMYLCASSDTPGGTNEKLFFGSGTQLSVL.

This clonotype was picked up a small number of times. This chain links TRBV7-2 with TRBJ2-5; 10 bases fit TRBD2. V lost 5 bases to trimming and J lost 6 bases; unmatched junction nucleotides: 15. This CDR3 has 17 residues. Germline V gene data show CDR1 as SGHTA and CDR2 as FQGNSA. CDR3 sequence reads: CASSRTSGAAYQKTQYF. The CDR3 coding sequence is TGTGCCAGCAGCCGGACTAGCGGAGCTGCGTACCAGAAGACCCAGTACTTC.

This clonotype appeared a few times. The chain employs TRBV7-9 and TRBJ2-4; 9 positions match TRBD2. The V and J ends lost 3 bases and 0 bases, in that order; junction bases with no gene match: 6. The germline CDR1 and CDR2 sequences are SEHNR and FQNEAQ (reference sequence). The CDR3 extends over 17 amino acids. The CDR3 is CASSLVTSGLAKNIQYF. CDR3 sequence (DNA): TGTGCCAGCAGCTTGGTGACTAGCGGATTAGCCAAAAACATTCAGTACTTC.

This clonotype was counted a few times. This chain connects TRBV6-6 to TRBJ2-1; no clear D gene. Germline loops: CDR1 MNHNY, CDR2 SVGAGI (reference sequence). Trimming cost V 0 bases and J 7 bases, with 7 bases left between them. CDR3 length equals 13 residues. CDR3 protein: CASSYSTLNEQFF. DNA of the CDR3: TGTGCCAGCAGTTACTCGACCTTGAATGAGCAGTTCTTC.

This clonotype came up a few times. V gene TRBV7-9 combines with J gene TRBJ2-1, with TRBD1 as a possible D gene (6 bases). This CDR3 spans 14 amino acids. Germline V gene data show CDR1 as SEHNR and CDR2 as FQNEAQ (reference sequence). V lost 5 bases and J 4 bases, leaving 12 bases between the germline ends. The CDR3 DNA reads as TGTGCCAGCAGCGGGGACAAGCCGTACAATGAGCAGTTCTTC. This encodes CASSGDKPYNEQFF.

The chain recombines TRBV20-1 with TRBJ2-7, with D perhaps TRBD2 (5 bases). The germline V and J ends were trimmed by 3 bases and 1 base, with 10 bases remaining between them. The CDR3 length is 13 residues. Germline CDR1 reads DFQATT; CDR2 reads SNEGSKA (reference sequence). This CDR3 is CSARGRGSYEQYF. The CDR3 DNA follows: TGCAGTGCTAGGGGCCGGGGTTCCTACGAGCAGTACTTC.

The chain joins TRBV6-6 to TRBJ2-7; TRBD2 agrees at 8 bases. CDR1 is MNHNY, CDR2 SVGAGI, per germline (reference sequence). V shed 6 bases, J shed 7 bases, and the junction held 8 bases outside the gene matches. This CDR3 spans 13 amino acids. CDR3 sequence: CASSTKRGLEQYF. The CDR3 region has the DNA TGTGCCAGCAGCACGAAGCGGGGGCTAGAGCAGTACTTC.

This clonotype was seen a few times. The J gene is TRBJ2-7, the V gene TRBV12-3 or TRBV12-4; 8 bases are a match to TRBD1. V shed 6 bases, J shed 12 bases, and the junction held 7 bases outside the gene matches. The CDR3 totals 11 residues. CDR3 sequence: CASSPGQVMYF. The CDR3 DNA reads TGTGCCAGCAGCCCGGGACAGGTAATGTACTTC.

This sequence joins TRBV6-5 and TRBJ2-4; 10 bases fit TRBD1. CDR1 MNHEY and CDR2 SVGAGI come from the germline V gene. The CDR3 is 13 amino acids. After removal of 6 bases from V and 7 bases from J, the junction contained 3 bases not matched to a gene. The CDR3 protein is CASSPGQGNIQYF. The CDR3 bases are TGTGCCAGCAGCCCGGGACAGGGGAACATTCAGTACTTC.

The table lists this clonotype with many counts. This chain links TRBV7-8 with TRBJ2-3; 10 positions agree with TRBD2. J lost 4 bases, V lost 5 bases, and 6 bases had no gene match. The germline V gene encodes CDR1 SGHVS and CDR2 FQNEAQ. This CDR3 comprises 15 residues. CDR3 DNA sequence: TGTGCCAGCAGCCTCCGGACTAGCGGAGCAGATACGCAGTATTTT. Translation: CASSLRTSGADTQYF. Using reference TRBV7-8 and TRBJ2-3 for the parts outside the CDR3, the full variable domain is GAGVSQSPRYKVAKRGQDVALRCDPISGHVSLFWYQQALGQGPEFLTYFQNEAQLDKSGLPSDRFFAERPEGSVSTLKIQRTQQEDSAVYLCASSLRTSGADTQYFGPGTRLTVL.

The CDR3 region has the DNA TGTGCCAGTAGTTACGGGGCGAATCAGCCCCAGCATTTT. It specifies CASSYGANQPQHF. The chain employs TRBV19 and TRBJ1-5; maybe TRBD1 (5 bases). CDR1 is LNHDA and CDR2 is SQIVND in the germline V gene (reference sequence). The CDR3 is 13 residues long. Trimming stripped 5 bases from V and 4 bases from J, with 9 bases between.

This chain links TRBV28 with TRBJ2-7, with 7 bases identical to TRBD2. The CDR3 length is 11 residues. J lost 5 bases, V lost 8 bases, and 3 bases had no gene match. From germline, CDR1 is MDHEN and CDR2 SYDVKM. This chain's CDR3 is CASGRGHEQYF. CDR3 nucleotides: TGTGCCAGCGGGAGGGGCCACGAGCAGTACTTC.

Only a few counts were recorded for this clonotype. CDR3 in amino acids: CASSPRLAGRSTDTQYF. The CDR3 DNA is TGTGCCAGCAGTCCCCGACTAGCGGGACGTAGCACAGATACGCAGTATTTT. The V gene is TRBV12-3 or TRBV12-4, the J gene TRBJ2-3; 11 bases are shared with TRBD2. J lost 0 bases, V lost 5 bases, and 7 bases had no gene match. This CDR3 has 17 residues.

This clonotype was counted a few times. This chain joins TRBV7-8 and TRBJ2-1, with D perhaps given as TRBD1 or TRBD2 (6 bases each). V lost 0 bases and J lost 5, with 14 bases in between. This CDR3 has 16 residues. Germline values: CDR1 SGHVS, CDR2 FQNEAQ. The CDR3: CASSLALGGHDNEQFF. The CDR3 DNA follows: TGTGCCAGCAGCTTAGCGCTTGGGGGGCACGACAATGAGCAGTTCTTC.

The chain carries TRBV6-2 or TRBV6-3 and TRBJ2-5; D might be TRBD1 (5 bases). The length of the CDR3 is 16 residues. With 6 bases removed from V and 2 bases from J, the gap between germline ends came to 19 bases. Germline CDR1 MNHEY, CDR2 SVGEGT. CDR3: CASRRGPPARQETQYF. DNA for the CDR3: TGTGCCAGCAGAAGGGGCCCACCAGCAAGACAAGAGACCCAGTACTTC.

This chain links TRBV7-2 with TRBJ2-7; D might be TRBD1 (7 bases). In germline, CDR1 is SGHTA, CDR2 FQGNSA. Trimming removed 5 bases from V and 1 base from J, with 12 bases in between. CDR3 size: 14 residues. CDR3 region: CASSPRGVSYEQYF. The DNA for the CDR3 is TGTGCCAGCAGCCCCAGGGGGGTTTCCTACGAGCAGTACTTC.

This clonotype occurred a few times. The CDR3: CASSQETGGFSWQFF. DNA for the CDR3: TGCGCCAGCAGCCAAGAGACGGGGGGATTTAGTTGGCAGTTCTTC. The chain has TRBV4-1 and TRBJ2-1, with 7 bases identical to TRBD2. CDR1 and CDR2 from the germline V gene are MGHRA and YSYEKL. The V and J ends lost 0 bases and 12 bases, in that order; junction bases with no gene match: 11. This CDR3 region has 15 residues.

This chain links TRBV7-2 with TRBJ1-2; perhaps TRBD1 as D (5 bases). The CDR3 has 14 residues. The V end lost 4 bases, the J end lost 4 bases, and 13 bases lay between the germline ends. The germline V gene encodes CDR1 SGHTA and CDR2 FQGNSA. CDR3 DNA sequence: TGTGCCAGCAGCTCACCAGGGTGGGGCTATGGCTACACCTTC. This gives the protein CASSSPGWGYGYTF.

This clonotype was observed a few times. The chain employs TRBV28 and TRBJ2-2; tentatively, D is TRBD1 or TRBD2 (5 bases each). There are 15 residues in the CDR3. CDR1 and CDR2 (germline): MDHEN, SYDVKM. Trimming pared 4 bases from V and 5 bases from J, leaving 14 bases between. The DNA of the CDR3 is TGTGCCAGCAGTTCCCCGGGACGAAGTACCGGGGAGCTGTTTTTT. Amino acid sequence: CASSSPGRSTGELFF.

A few counts support this clonotype. The V gene is TRBV11-2, the J gene TRBJ2-5, with a weak D call TRBD2 (6 bases). With 4 bases removed from V and 5 bases from J, the gap between germline ends came to 8 bases. Germline V gives CDR1 SGHAT, CDR2 FQNNGV. The CDR3 totals 12 residues. The CDR3 loop is CASSYRGETQYF. CDR3 in DNA: TGTGCCAGCAGCTATCGGGGGGAGACCCAGTACTTC.

The genes are TRBV19 and TRBJ2-2; 8 bases map to TRBD1. This CDR3 is 17 amino acids long. CDR1 LNHDA and CDR2 SQIVND come from the germline V gene (reference sequence). V trimming: 3 bases; J trimming: 0 bases; junction bases outside the gene matches: 6. Written as DNA, the CDR3 is TGTGCCAGTAGTATCCTGGACAGGGTTGCGAACACCGGGGAGCTGTTTTTT. Translating gives CASSILDRVANTGELFF. Full variable domain (remainder filled in from reference TRBV19 and TRBJ2-2): DGGITQSPKYLFRKEGQNVTLSCEQNLNHDAMYWYRQDPGQGLRLIYYSQIVNDFQKGDIAEGYSVSREKKESFPLTVTSAQKNPTAFYLCASSILDRVANTGELFFGEGSRLTVL.

This clonotype occurred a few times. V usage is TRBV2 and J usage is TRBJ1-5; no firm D call. V shed 3 bases and J shed 0 bases, with 12 bases lying between them. The length of the CDR3 is 16 residues. CDR1 SNHLY and CDR2 FYNNEI come from the germline V gene. CDR3 coding DNA: TGTGCCAGCAGTGATCTTCGGGGAAATAGCAATCAGCCCCAGCATTTT. It yields the protein CASSDLRGNSNQPQHF. Based on the CDR3 plus reference TRBV2 and TRBJ1-5, the full variable domain is EPEVTQTPSHQVTQMGQEVILRCVPISNHLYFYWYRQILGQKVEFLVSFYNNEISEKSEIFDDQFSVERPDGSNFTLKIRSTKLEDSAMYFCASSDLRGNSNQPQHFGDGTRLSIL.

Here the CDR3 DNA reads TGTGCCAGCAGTTACGACGGACAGTCCTACGAGCAGTACTTC. Translating gives CASSYDGQSYEQYF. V gene TRBV6-5 combines with J gene TRBJ2-7, with D possibly being TRBD1 (6 bases). Trimming left V 2 bases short and J 1 base short, with 9 bases between. The CDR3 runs 14 residues. Per germline, CDR1 MNHEY and CDR2 SVGAGI.

The chain joins TRBV7-7 to TRBJ1-1, with TRBD1 identical over 10 bases. The germline gives CDR1 SSHAT, CDR2 FNYEAQ (reference sequence). The CDR3 has 17 amino acids. V gave up 5 bases and J gave up 5 bases; unmatched junction bases: 14. For the CDR3, the DNA is TGTGCCAGCAGCCTGGGTGATCCGGGACAGGGGTCGACTGAAGCTTTCTTT. Amino acids: CASSLGDPGQGSTEAFF.

This clonotype has more than one count but fewer than ten. The chain carries TRBV6-2 or TRBV6-3 and TRBJ2-7; D is unresolved. The CDR3 contains 15 residues. The germline V gene has CDR1 MNHEY and CDR2 SVGEGT. Between the trimmed V and J ends, which lost 4 bases and 3 bases, there was a span of 16 bases. The CDR3 nucleotides read TGTGCCAGCAGTTTCTATTCCAGGAGAGGCTACGAGCAGTACTTC. Translated: CASSFYSRRGYEQYF.

This clonotype has a handful of counts. V is TRBV28 and J is TRBJ2-7, with unresolved D. From germline, CDR1 is MDHEN and CDR2 SYDVKM. The CDR3 extends over 13 amino acids. Trimming removed 3 bases from V and 3 bases from J, with 9 bases in between. The CDR3 protein is CASSFGGRYEQYF. CDR3 bases: TGTGCCAGCAGTTTCGGTGGGCGCTACGAGCAGTACTTC. The whole variable domain, remainder taken from reference TRBV28 and TRBJ2-7, is DVKVTQSSRYLVKRTGEKVFLECVQDMDHENMFWYRQDPGLGLRLIYFSYDVKMKEKGDIPEGYSVSREKKERFSLILESASTNQTSMYLCASSFGGRYEQYFGPGTRLTVT.

The CDR3: CSVEDRRREGGETQYF. The CDR3 coding sequence is TGCAGCGTTGAAGATCGACGGCGGGAGGGCGGTGAGACCCAGTACTTC. The rearrangement joins TRBV29-1 to TRBJ2-5; 9 nucleotides agree with TRBD2. Germline V gives CDR1 SQVTM, CDR2 ANQGSEA. CDR3 length equals 16 residues. V shed 0 bases and J 5 bases; nucleotides not matched to a gene: 10.

This clonotype was recorded a few times. The chain joins TRBV29-1 to TRBJ1-2; D is undetermined. This CDR3 comprises 14 residues. The germline V gene encodes CDR1 SQVTM and CDR2 ANQGSEA. Trimming removed 3 bases from V and 2 bases from J, with 13 bases in between. The CDR3 loop is CSVEHSYGNYGYTF. For the CDR3, the DNA is TGCAGCGTTGAGCACTCGTACGGGAACTATGGCTACACCTTC.